Following are 17 T cell receptor beta chains from one sample sequenced in a study of T cell responses to AZD1222 COVID-19 vaccine. This table comes from immunoSEQ multiplex PCR, and its TCRdb copy is limited to in-frame clones, with some not included. The data hold roughly 170,000 clones, with approximately 90% observed a single time. Specimen: peripheral blood, collected on day 0 of AZD1222 vaccination. The receptors originated from an adult in good health.

J is TRBJ1-1 and V is TRBV2; no firm D call. Germline values: CDR1 SNHLY, CDR2 FYNNEI. V lost 2 bases and J 10 bases, leaving 8 bases between the germline ends. The CDR3 sequence is 11 residues long. The CDR3 DNA follows: TGTGCCAGCAGTGAACAACGCGGAGCTTTCTTT. Amino acid sequence: CASSEQRGAFF.

J is TRBJ1-4 and V is TRBV30, with 9 bases lining up with TRBD1. The CDR3 loop spans 12 amino acids. Trimming removed 3 bases from V and 17 bases from J; junction bases left unmatched: 10. Germline V gene data show CDR1 as GTSNPN and CDR2 as SVGIG (reference sequence). This CDR3 reads CAWSRKPGQGFF. CDR3 in DNA: TGTGCCTGGAGCAGAAAACCGGGACAGGGTTTTTTT. Full variable domain (missing parts from reference TRBV30 and TRBJ1-4): SQTIHQWPATLVQPVGSPLSLECTVEGTSNPNLYWYRQAAGRGLQLLFYSVGIGQISSEVPQNLSASRPQDRQFILSSKKLLLSDSGFYLCAWSRKPGQGFFGSGTQLSVL.

This rearrangement joins TRBV19 to TRBJ1-2; 12 bases are shared with TRBD1. Germline values: CDR1 LNHDA, CDR2 SQIVND (reference sequence). J lost 3 bases, V lost 5 bases, and 4 bases had no gene match. The CDR3 consists of 15 residues. The CDR3 region is CASSSGTGGDYGYTF. CDR3 in DNA: TGTGCCAGTAGTTCTGGGACAGGGGGCGACTATGGCTACACCTTC.

V is TRBV24-1 and J is TRBJ1-1; D not certain. Germline V gene sequence: CDR1 KGHDR, CDR2 SFDVKD. Trimming shortened V by 4 bases and J by 3 bases, and 11 bases separated the two germline ends. This CDR3 has 14 residues. The CDR3 DNA follows: TGTGCCACCAGTGAGTCTCACGGGGACACTGAAGCTTTCTTT. Its protein is CATSESHGDTEAFF.

The CDR3 coding sequence is TGTGCCACCAGCAGACCGCCCCCGGGTCTAAGGGGGGAGCTGTTTTTT. Translating it yields CATSRPPPGLRGELFF. The rearrangement links TRBV15 to TRBJ2-2; no firm D call. The CDR3 consists of 16 residues. Trimming stripped 2 bases from V and 8 bases from J, with 18 bases between. CDR1 is LNHNV, CDR2 YYDKDF, per germline (reference sequence).

The chain uses TRBV7-9 and TRBJ1-1; D gene unclear. Germline V gene sequence: CDR1 SEHNR, CDR2 FQNEAQ (reference sequence). The CDR3 sequence is 15 residues long. Trimming stripped 2 bases from V and 1 base from J, with 11 bases between. The CDR3 spells CASSLSTGWNTEAFF. The CDR3, as DNA: TGTGCCAGCAGCTTATCTACGGGGTGGAACACTGAAGCTTTCTTT.

This clone was observed once. The chain recombines TRBV7-8 with TRBJ1-6; D ambiguous. Looked up from germline, CDR1 is SGHVS and CDR2 is FQNEAQ. The V end was cut by 6 bases, the J end by 10 bases, with 7 bases between. The CDR3 sequence is 11 residues long. The CDR3 loop reads CASSLGSPLHF. The CDR3 nucleotides read TGTGCCAGCAGTCTGGGGTCACCCCTCCACTTT.

The chain carries TRBV14 and TRBJ1-4; D possibly corresponds to TRBD1 (5 bases). CDR3 length: 14 residues. CDR1 SGHDN and CDR2 FVKESK come from the germline V gene. Trimming stripped 4 bases from V and 5 bases from J, with 11 bases between. CDR3: CASSPLGRNEKLFF. CDR3 DNA: TGTGCCAGCAGCCCACTGGGGCGAAATGAAAAACTGTTTTTT.

The chain employs TRBV15 and TRBJ2-1; maybe TRBD1 (5 bases). The CDR3 runs to 12 residues. V was clipped by 3 bases and J by 9 bases, with 9 bases between them. Looked up from germline, CDR1 is LNHNV and CDR2 is YYDKDF (reference sequence). CDR3 loop: CATSSTRAEQFF. The CDR3 DNA is TGTGCCACCAGCAGTACCAGGGCTGAGCAGTTCTTC. Supplemented by reference TRBV15 and TRBJ2-1, the full variable domain reads DAMVIQNPRYQVTQFGKPVTLSCSQTLNHNVMYWYQQKSSQAPKLLFHYYDKDFNNEADTPDNFQSRRPNTSFCFLDIRSPGLGDTAMYLCATSSTRAEQFFGPGTRLTVL.

The V call is TRBV6-2 or TRBV6-3, the J call TRBJ2-3; D is ambiguous. The CDR3 is 15 residues long. V lost 0 bases and J lost 6, with 13 bases in between. Per germline, CDR1 MNHEY and CDR2 SVGEGT. CDR3 region: CASSYSAAGFDTQYF. In nucleotides, the CDR3 is TGTGCCAGCAGTTACTCGGCCGCCGGCTTTGATACGCAGTATTTT.

The chain carries TRBV19 and TRBJ1-2; D remains ambiguous. The CDR3 has 12 amino acids. Trimming cost V 5 bases and J 6 bases, with 10 bases left between them. Germline CDR1 and CDR2: LNHDA and SQIVND (reference sequence). In nucleotides, the CDR3 is TGTGCCAGTAGTTTATTCAGAGATGGCTACACCTTC. It encodes CASSLFRDGYTF.

The chain carries TRBV29-1 and TRBJ1-3; D not certain. The length of the CDR3 is 11 residues. CDR1 is SQVTM, CDR2 ANQGSEA, per germline. Trimming removed 7 bases at V and 4 bases at J, with 8 bases between. The CDR3 DNA sequence: TGCAGCGCCCAAAAAGGAAACACCATATATTTT. Translation: CSAQKGNTIYF.

The J gene is TRBJ2-7, the V gene TRBV5-1, with TRBD1 matching over 11 bases. Trimming at V came to 4 bases and at J to 6 bases, leaving 6 bases not matched to a gene. CDR3 length: 14 residues. The germline gives CDR1 SGHRS, CDR2 YFSETQ. The CDR3 DNA is TGCGCCAGCAGCCCCGGGACAGGGGGGTCCGAGCAGTACTTC. Encoded protein: CASSPGTGGSEQYF. The full variable domain, in which reference TRBV5-1 and TRBJ2-7 provide the parts outside the CDR3, is KAGVTQTPRYLIKTRGQQVTLSCSPISGHRSVSWYQQTPGQGLQFLFEYFSETQRNKGNFPGRFSGRQFSNSRSEMNVSTLELGDSALYLCASSPGTGGSEQYFGPGTRLTVT.

The V call is TRBV12-3 or TRBV12-4, the J call TRBJ2-7; D is uncertain. The V end lost 3 bases, the J end lost 6 bases, and 12 bases lay between the germline ends. The CDR3 contains 13 residues. The CDR3 region has the DNA TGTGCCAGCAGTTTGGACCCCCTAGGCGAGCAGTACTTC. This translates into CASSLDPLGEQYF.

The chain links TRBV28 to TRBJ1-1; possible D gene TRBD1, 5 bases. Germline V lookup: CDR1 MDHEN, CDR2 SYDVKM. V was cut by 6 bases and J by 5 bases, with 16 bases left in between. The CDR3 is 14 amino acids. CDR3 bases: TGTGCCAGCAGCACTACAGGCCCGAGGACTGAAGCTTTCTTT. Protein sequence: CASSTTGPRTEAFF.

The chain is built from TRBV5-1 and TRBJ2-3, with 9 bases aligning to TRBD1. J gave up 3 bases and V 8 bases, and 4 bases lay outside the gene matches. This CDR3 region has 13 residues. Germline CDR1 and CDR2: SGHRS and YFSETQ. The CDR3 DNA is TGCGCCAGTAGGGACAGGGTAACAGATACGCAGTATTTT. It is translated as CASRDRVTDTQYF.

The chain links TRBV7-2 to TRBJ1-3; D is uncertain. Germline V gene data show CDR1 as SGHTA and CDR2 as FQGNSA. Trimming removed 2 bases at V and 2 bases at J, with 7 bases between. The CDR3 has 14 amino acids. The DNA for the CDR3 is TGTGCCAGCAGCTTATCACCGACTGGAAACACCATATATTTT. Translated, it gives CASSLSPTGNTIYF.